The 10 T cell receptor beta chains below all came from one sample that was sequenced in a study of T cells in Graves' hyperthyroidism and ophthalmopathy. Amplification targeted TCR beta CDR3 regions from RNA transcripts. The primer set for the first-round RT-PCR of the TCR CDR3 was HTBI. From the multiplex PCR reads, TCRdb called clonotypes with MiXCR, one entry per CDR3 protein. Here the sample spans about 840,000 distinct CDR3 sequences, 38% being singletons. Sample: blood. The receptors derive from a man aged 18 to 35 with Graves' hyperthyroidism.

This clonotype was recorded a few times. The rearrangement uses TRBV20-1 and TRBJ2-7; either TRBD1 or TRBD2 may supply D (5 bases each). From germline, CDR1 is DFQATT and CDR2 SNEGSKA (reference sequence). The length of the CDR3 is 14 residues. Between the trimmed V and J ends, which lost 5 bases and 3 bases, there was a span of 17 bases. CDR3 bases: TGCAGTGCTGAGGGGACCTCACTCCTCTACGAGCAGTACTTC. Residues: CSAEGTSLLYEQYF.

The chain carries TRBV6-6 and TRBJ2-5; no clear D gene. Trimming shortened V by 6 bases and J by 2 bases, and 13 bases separated the two germline ends. CDR3 length: 14 amino acids. Germline CDR1 reads MNHNY; CDR2 reads SVGAGI (reference sequence). CDR3 sequence: CASSHVLGQETQYF. The CDR3 DNA sequence: TGTGCCAGCAGCCACGTCCTAGGGCAAGAGACCCAGTACTTC.

Regarding this clonotype: Being one base from a much bigger clone, this may be a read error. This chain connects TRBV10-3 to TRBJ1-5, with 10 bases aligning to TRBD1. The CDR3 totals 15 residues. Germline V lookup: CDR1 ENHRY, CDR2 SYGVKD. The CDR3 DNA follows: TGTGCCTTCAGTGAATCCGGGACAGGGGATCAGCCCCAGCATTTT. This gives the protein CAFSESGTGDQPQHF.

About this clonotype itself: A junction end diverges from the germline sequence, so it may reflect a read error. This CDR3 is CSARDRQMNTEASF. The CDR3 nucleotides read TGCAGTGCTAGAGATAGGCAGATGAACACTGAAGCTTCCTTT. J is TRBJ1-1 and V is TRBV20-1; D gene unclear. CDR1 DFQATT and CDR2 SNEGSKA come from the germline V gene (reference sequence). The CDR3 sequence is 14 residues long.

This chain joins TRBV28 and TRBJ2-7, with D possibly TRBD2 on 5 matching bases. The CDR3 is 15 amino acids. Germline V lookup: CDR1 MDHEN, CDR2 SYDVKM. Trimming shortened V by 3 bases and J by 10 bases, and 22 bases separated the two germline ends. The CDR3 nucleotides are TGTGCCAGCAGTTTCTCTACTATAGCGATTCGTCTTCAGTACTTC. Protein: CASSFSTIAIRLQYF.

This clonotype appeared many times. The CDR3 sequence is CASSFGGGGETQYF. As DNA, the CDR3 is TGTGCCAGCAGCTTTGGCGGGGGAGGAGAGACCCAGTACTTC. This chain uses TRBV5-6 with TRBJ2-5, with 7 bases aligning to TRBD2. The trim removed 2 bases at V and 4 bases at J, leaving 5 bases unmatched. The length of the CDR3 is 14 residues. Germline lookup yields CDR1 SGHDT and CDR2 YYEEEE. Full variable domain (outside the CDR3, taken from reference TRBV5-6 and TRBJ2-5): DAGVTQSPTHLIKTRGQQVTLRCSPKSGHDTVSWYQQALGQGPQFIFQYYEEEERQRGNFPDRFSGHQFPNYSSELNVNALLLGDSALYLCASSFGGGGETQYFGPGTRLLVL.

This clonotype was seen more than once but under ten times. The junction and the germline gene differ at one end; a read error may be behind it. The rearrangement joins TRBV7-7 to TRBJ2-2, with a tentative D call TRBD2 (7 bases). The germline CDR1 and CDR2 sequences are SSHAT and FNYEAQ (reference sequence). The CDR3 sequence is 16 residues long. The CDR3 sequence is CASSLKRGGIGGELFF. CDR3 DNA sequence: TGTGCTAGCAGCTTAAAGAGGGGGGGGATCGGCGGGGAGCTGTTTTTT.

This chain connects TRBV7-2 to TRBJ1-1, with 9 bases fitting TRBD1. V trimming: 5 bases; J trimming: 8 bases; junction bases outside the gene matches: 12. The CDR3 runs to 15 residues. The germline V gene has CDR1 SGHTA and CDR2 FQGNSA. Written as DNA, the CDR3 is TGTGCCAGCAGCCAAAAACCCCATGGACAGGGGGAAGCTTTCTTT. As protein: CASSQKPHGQGEAFF.

This clonotype showed up many times. This chain links TRBV20-1 with TRBJ1-1, with unresolved D. CDR1 is DFQATT and CDR2 is SNEGSKA in the germline V gene (reference sequence). The V gene lost 6 bases and the J gene lost 5 bases, with 16 bases spanning the gap. The CDR3 length is 13 residues. DNA for the CDR3: TGCAGTGCCGAGGACCCCCATGGGACTGAAGCTTTCTTT. This translates into CSAEDPHGTEAFF.

The CDR3: CSADDRGRGYTF. Here the CDR3 DNA reads TGCAGTGCCGACGACAGGGGCCGAGGCTACACCTTC. The chain recombines TRBV20-1 with TRBJ1-2, with 8 bases fitting TRBD1. CDR1 is DFQATT and CDR2 is SNEGSKA in the germline V gene (reference sequence). The CDR3 runs 12 residues. With V trimmed by 6 bases and J by 8 bases, 8 bases remained unmatched.